The clone carrying this T cell receptor (beta chain) appeared a few times. This sample stems from a study of early T cells in non-severe SARS-CoV-2 infection. TCRdb reanalysed the 5' RACE reads using MiXCR and keeps one entry per CDR3 protein. The data show 55,000 to 65,000 distinct CDR3 sequences, around 13% seen once. Germline V gene data show CDR1 as SGHKS and CDR2 as YYEKEE (reference sequence). The CDR3 sequence is 16 residues long. Trimming stripped 5 bases from V and 1 base from J, with 18 bases between. The genes are TRBV5-5 and TRBJ1-2; D unresolved. Specimen: whole blood. The receptor was derived from an adult who was a healthcare worker with PCR-confirmed SARS-CoV-2 infection or an uninfected control (not recorded which). The CDR3 sequence is CASSPQIGNSNYGYTF. In DNA form, the CDR3 reads TGTGCCAGCAGTCCTCAAATCGGGAACAGTAACTATGGCTACACCTTC. Full variable domain (missing parts from reference TRBV5-5 and TRBJ1-2): DAGVTQSPTHLIKTRGQQVTLRCSPISGHKSVSWYQQVLGQGPQFIFQYYEKEERGRGNFPDRFSARQFPNYSSELNVNALLLGDSALYLCASSPQIGNSNYGYTFGSGTRLTVV.